The subject of this entry is one T cell receptor (beta chain). This record belongs to a study of blood T cell repertoires in COVID-19. Some clones are missing from TCRdb's copy, which holds only in-frame ones; the method was immunoSEQ multiplex PCR. Here the sample spans 330,000 or so clones, roughly 86% being singletons. Material: peripheral blood. This clonotype originated in a man aged 25-45 years with COVID-19, enrolled during active disease.

The CDR3 DNA sequence: TGCGCCAGCAGCCCAGGGGTCGCGTACGAGCAGTACTTC. Encoded protein: CASSPGVAYEQYF. This chain joins TRBV5-1 and TRBJ2-7, with D possibly TRBD1 on 6 matching bases. V shed 4 bases and J shed 4 bases, with 12 bases lying between them. Per the germline V gene, CDR1 is SGHRS and CDR2 is YFSETQ. The CDR3 length is 13 residues.